This section outlines one T cell receptor beta chain sequence together with its context. Antigen: not known. This same CDR3 is encoded by further DNA sequences in the sample. TCRdb's table, derived via immunoSEQ multiplex PCR, lists solely in-frame clones and lacks some. In the table there are about 1.5 million clones, approximately 98% of which are singletons. The data derive from a study of shared clonotypes between healthy human individuals. The study separated CD4+ cells into CD45RA+ naive and CD45RA-negative memory subsets. CDR1 LNHNV and CDR2 YYDKDF come from the germline V gene (reference sequence). The CDR3 has 13 amino acids. V lost 1 base and J 5 bases, leaving 5 bases between the germline ends. Study-wide results and limits: In contrast to clonotypes shared by all four donors, non-shared clonotypes had lower generation probabilities.

Sequenced: naive CD4+ T cells sorted from blood. Regarding subset: CD45RA+ positively selected. The TCR comes from a man under 40 in good health. V gene TRBV15 combines with J gene TRBJ2-2; no definite D call. CDR3 coding DNA: TGTGCCACCAGCAGAGTCGGTACCGGGGAGCTGTTTTTT. This codes for CATSRVGTGELFF. The full variable domain, completed using reference TRBV15 and TRBJ2-2, is DAMVIQNPRYQVTQFGKPVTLSCSQTLNHNVMYWYQQKSSQAPKLLFHYYDKDFNNEADTPDNFQSRRPNTSFCFLDIRSPGLGDTAMYLCATSRVGTGELFFGEGSRLTVL.